These 21 T cell receptor beta chains share one sample of origin, sequenced in a study of cytomegalovirus exposure and HLA in healthy donors. Both 60 Vbeta primers and 13 Jbeta primers went into the PCR. Libraries were prepared by immunoSEQ multiplex PCR; TCRdb keeps only in-frame clonotypes and omits some of them. In the table there are 150,000 to 200,000 clones, around three quarters of which are singletons. Sequencing input: PBMCs. The receptors stem from a woman between 40 and 50 years old in good health and CMV-seronegative.

This clone has a handful of counts. The V call is TRBV10-3, the J call TRBJ1-3, with D unresolved. This CDR3 is 13 amino acids long. Per the germline V gene, CDR1 is ENHRY and CDR2 is SYGVKD. V was trimmed by 10 bases and J by 0 bases, leaving 10 bases between them. As DNA, the CDR3 is TGTGCCACCCGACAATCCTCTGGAAACACCATATATTTT. Residues: CATRQSSGNTIYF.

The chain has TRBV7-2 and TRBJ2-4; TRBD2 agrees at 13 bases. This CDR3 has 18 amino acids. V was pared by 5 bases and J by 0 bases, with 7 bases of the junction left unmatched. Germline V gives CDR1 SGHTA, CDR2 FQGNSA. The CDR3 region is CASSKGTSGTLAKNIQYF. The CDR3 DNA is TGTGCCAGCAGCAAGGGGACTAGCGGGACACTAGCCAAAAACATTCAGTACTTC.

This clone was picked up one time. J is TRBJ1-5 and V is TRBV19; D possibly corresponds to TRBD1 (6 bases). CDR3 size: 14 residues. The V end was cut by 5 bases, the J end by 10 bases, with 18 bases between. CDR1 is LNHDA and CDR2 is SQIVND in the germline V gene (reference sequence). This CDR3 reads CASSLRTDLGPQHF. DNA for the CDR3: TGTGCCAGTAGTCTACGGACAGATTTGGGCCCCCAGCATTTT.

V and J are TRBV28 and TRBJ1-5; weak D call: TRBD1 (6 bases). From germline, CDR1 is MDHEN and CDR2 SYDVKM. The CDR3 totals 17 residues. V gave up 4 bases and J gave up 1 base, with 17 bases separating them. The CDR3 DNA sequence: TGTGCCAGCAGTTCAGCAGGGGAAGGGTGGAGCAATCAGCCCCAGCATTTT. Its translation is CASSSAGEGWSNQPQHF.

The CDR3 protein is CASSQRLPSGTYNEQFF. The DNA of the CDR3 is TGTGCCAGCAGCCAGAGACTGCCTTCGGGAACCTACAATGAGCAGTTCTTC. The chain has TRBV14 and TRBJ2-1; D is perhaps TRBD2 (5 bases). V was trimmed by 3 bases and J by 2 bases, leaving 17 bases between them. The CDR3 is 17 amino acids. The germline CDR1 and CDR2 sequences are SGHDN and FVKESK.

The chain is built from TRBV28 and TRBJ2-3; 7 nucleotides match TRBD2. The CDR3 sequence is 18 residues long. V lost 6 bases to trimming and J lost 0 bases; unmatched junction nucleotides: 15. Per the germline V gene, CDR1 is MDHEN and CDR2 is SYDVKM. As DNA, the CDR3 is TGTGCCAGCAGCCCCGGGGGGATACTAGACTCTAGCACAGATACGCAGTATTTT. Protein product: CASSPGGILDSSTDTQYF.

This rearrangement joins TRBV11-1 to TRBJ2-7; TRBD1 is a possible D gene (5 bases). This CDR3 contains 15 residues. Germline V gene data show CDR1 as SGHAT and CDR2 as FQDESV (reference sequence). The germline V and J ends were trimmed by 1 base and 2 bases, with 12 bases remaining between them. CDR3 nucleotide sequence: TGTGCCAGCAGCTTAGATTGGATACAGGCCTACGAGCAGTACTTC. Translated, it gives CASSLDWIQAYEQYF.

This clone was seen more than once but under ten times. The chain has TRBV6-1 and TRBJ1-3; TRBD1 agrees at 12 bases. J was trimmed by 4 bases and V by 8 bases; bases with no gene match: 6. The length of the CDR3 is 15 residues. From germline, CDR1 is MNHNS and CDR2 SASEGT. CDR3 residues: CASRLGQGAGNTIYF. The CDR3 bases are TGTGCCAGCCGGTTGGGACAGGGGGCAGGAAACACCATATATTTT.

The rearrangement joins TRBV29-1 to TRBJ1-1, with 8 bases lining up with TRBD1. CDR1 and CDR2 (germline): SQVTM, ANQGSEA. V lost 8 bases, J lost 1 base, and 6 bases stayed unmatched. This CDR3 spans 13 amino acids. CDR3 DNA sequence: TGCAGCCTATCGACAGGGGCGAACACTGAAGCTTTCTTT. As protein: CSLSTGANTEAFF. Using reference TRBV29-1 and TRBJ1-1 for the parts outside the CDR3, the full variable domain is SAVISQKPSRDICQRGTSLTIQCQVDSQVTMMFWYRQQPGQSLTLIATANQGSEATYESGFVIDKFPISRPNLTFSTLTVSNMSPEDSSIYLCSLSTGANTEAFFGQGTRLTVV.

The chain is built from TRBV2 and TRBJ2-2; maybe TRBD1 (5 bases). The V and J ends lost 7 bases and 0 bases respectively, with 9 bases between them. CDR1 is SNHLY, CDR2 FYNNEI, per germline. The CDR3 has 14 amino acids. CDR3 loop: CASKNRSNTGELFF. CDR3 DNA: TGTGCCAGCAAAAACAGGTCGAACACCGGGGAGCTGTTTTTT.

The chain has TRBV5-1 and TRBJ2-7; 12 nucleotides align to TRBD2. Trimming cost V 0 bases and J 2 bases; bases outside gene matches: 0. CDR3 length equals 15 residues. In germline, CDR1 is SGHRS, CDR2 YFSETQ. CDR3 residues: CASSLGLAGAYEQYF. Written as DNA, the CDR3 is TGCGCCAGCAGCTTGGGACTAGCGGGGGCCTACGAGCAGTACTTC.

This clone has only a few counts. The chain is built from TRBV4-1 and TRBJ1-2; D possibly corresponds to TRBD1 (5 bases). Germline V gene lookup returns CDR1 MGHRA and CDR2 YSYEKL. V gave up 0 bases and J gave up 7 bases, with 9 bases separating them. CDR3 length: 13 amino acids. For the CDR3, the DNA is TGCGCCAGCAGCCAAGAGCTCGGGGGTGGCTACACCTTC. Amino acids: CASSQELGGGYTF.

This chain connects TRBV19 to TRBJ1-1, with 7 bases matching TRBD1. CDR3 length: 14 residues. Germline CDR1 LNHDA, CDR2 SQIVND (reference sequence). Germline trimming cut 4 bases from V and 6 bases from J; bases unmatched to any gene: 8. CDR3 sequence reads: CASSRTGADPEAFF. For the CDR3, the DNA is TGTGCCAGTAGTAGGACAGGAGCTGATCCTGAAGCTTTCTTT.

This clone was observed a handful of times. The V gene is TRBV10-1, the J gene TRBJ2-2; D is perhaps TRBD2 (5 bases). The V end lost 3 bases, the J end lost 7 bases, and 9 bases lay between the germline ends. The CDR3 totals 13 residues. The germline CDR1 and CDR2 sequences are WNHNN and SYGVQD (reference sequence). CDR3 residues: CASSDSGDGELFF. In DNA, the CDR3 is TGCGCCAGCAGTGACTCCGGGGACGGGGAGCTGTTTTTT.

V gene TRBV5-1 combines with J gene TRBJ2-7, with TRBD1 matching over 9 bases. The CDR3 is 14 residues long. V shed 0 bases, J shed 4 bases, and the junction held 2 bases outside the gene matches. CDR1 and CDR2 from the germline V gene are SGHRS and YFSETQ. CDR3 DNA sequence: TGCGCCAGCAGCTTGGAGGGACAGGGTTACGAGCAGTACTTC. Residues: CASSLEGQGYEQYF.

With respect to this clone: This same CDR3 is encoded by further DNA sequences in the sample. The chain couples TRBV9 to TRBJ2-7; D is unresolved. CDR3 length equals 15 residues. V lost 0 bases and J 0 bases, leaving 10 bases between the germline ends. Per the germline V gene, CDR1 is SGDLS and CDR2 is YYNGEE. The CDR3 sequence: CASSVAERSSYEQYF. The CDR3 DNA follows: TGTGCCAGCAGCGTAGCAGAGAGGAGCTCCTACGAGCAGTACTTC.

The chain links TRBV5-6 to TRBJ2-5, with unresolved D. Germline V gene sequence: CDR1 SGHDT, CDR2 YYEEEE. The germline V and J ends were trimmed by 1 base and 2 bases, with 6 bases remaining between them. CDR3 length equals 13 residues. The DNA of the CDR3 is TGTGCCAGCAGCTTGAAACAGCAAGAGACCCAGTACTTC. Protein product: CASSLKQQETQYF. Full variable domain (missing parts from reference TRBV5-6 and TRBJ2-5): DAGVTQSPTHLIKTRGQQVTLRCSPKSGHDTVSWYQQALGQGPQFIFQYYEEEERQRGNFPDRFSGHQFPNYSSELNVNALLLGDSALYLCASSLKQQETQYFGPGTRLLVL.

V is TRBV12-5 and J is TRBJ1-2, with 9 nucleotides matching TRBD1. The CDR3 runs 16 residues. With 7 bases clipped from V and 1 base from J, the junction kept 10 bases outside the gene matches. Germline lookup yields CDR1 LGHNT and CDR2 FRNRAP. The CDR3, as DNA: TGTGCTAGTGCAGTGACCGGACAGGGGCATAACTATGGCTACACCTTC. This gives the protein CASAVTGQGHNYGYTF.

The chain is built from TRBV15 and TRBJ2-3; 8 positions match TRBD2. Germline-derived CDR1 and CDR2 are LNHNV and YYDKDF (reference sequence). Trimming cost V 5 bases and J 6 bases; bases outside gene matches: 13. This CDR3 is built from 16 residues. The CDR3 region is CATSPGLAPLLDTQYF. The CDR3 DNA sequence: TGTGCCACCAGCCCTGGACTAGCTCCCCTGTTGGATACGCAGTATTTT.

This chain joins TRBV6-5 and TRBJ1-6, with TRBD1 matching over 7 bases. This CDR3 has 14 amino acids. Germline assignment: CDR1 MNHEY and CDR2 SVGAGI. Trimming cost V 5 bases and J 6 bases; bases outside gene matches: 4. DNA of the CDR3: TGTGCCAGCAGTCTACAGGGGTTTAATTCACCCCTCCACTTT. It codes for CASSLQGFNSPLHF.

The V call is TRBV9, the J call TRBJ2-7; 7 positions match TRBD2. The trim removed 2 bases at V and 4 bases at J, leaving 6 bases unmatched. Germline V gene sequence: CDR1 SGDLS, CDR2 YYNGEE. The CDR3 runs to 14 residues. CDR3 sequence: CASSVEGGTYEQYF. In nucleotides, the CDR3 is TGTGCCAGCAGCGTGGAGGGAGGGACTTACGAGCAGTACTTC.